This TCR beta chain was identified in a study of response to subunit inactivated influenza vaccine. Study-wide results and limits: After each seasonal influenza vaccination, few new T cells are recruited, the authors suggested.

Each CDR3 protein gets one entry after TCRdb re-called the RT-PCR reads with MiXCR. The sample contains 750,000 to 850,000 distinct CDR3 sequences, around 18% of which appear only once. This clonotype was counted a few times. Its target is unknown. Germline values: CDR1 ENHRY, CDR2 SYGVKD. J gave up 1 base and V 10 bases, and 5 bases lay outside the gene matches. The CDR3 contains 16 residues. The sequence was obtained from a man aged 45-65 years who received an inactivated influenza vaccine. The sample consisted of PBMCs from blood, taken roughly 5 days after vaccination. The chain recombines TRBV10-3 with TRBJ2-2; 14 positions agree with TRBD2. DNA for the CDR3: TGTGCCACCGGGACTAGCGGGGGAAAGAACACCGGGGAGCTGTTTTTT. Protein: CATGTSGGKNTGELFF.